These 10 T cell receptor beta chains originate from one sample sequenced in a study of blood T cells in healthy people across ages. With a J-beta primer mix and a sample-barcoded 5' primer, a second PCR ran 7 to 11 cycles. TCRdb reprocessed the 5' RACE reads with MiXCR, giving one entry per CDR3 protein. The sample contains about 580,000 distinct CDR3 sequences, under 55% of which appear only once. The sequenced material came from blood. The receptors come from a man older than 75 in good health.

This sequence joins TRBV20-1 and TRBJ2-7, with 8 bases fitting TRBD1. There are 13 residues in the CDR3. CDR1 is DFQATT and CDR2 is SNEGSKA in the germline V gene (reference sequence). V dropped 0 bases and J dropped 6; count of bases not matched to a gene: 4. The CDR3 here is CSARETGTGEQYF. In DNA, the CDR3 is TGCAGTGCTAGAGAGACCGGGACAGGCGAGCAGTACTTC.

The V and J genes are TRBV11-2 and TRBJ1-3; no clear D gene. Trimming cost V 5 bases and J 2 bases, with 16 bases left between them. The CDR3 covers 16 residues. Per germline, CDR1 SGHAT and CDR2 FQNNGV. CDR3 loop: CASSPHSGVPGNTIYF. The DNA for the CDR3 is TGTGCCAGCAGCCCCCATTCCGGGGTTCCTGGAAACACCATATATTTT.

This clonotype was counted only a few times. This chain connects TRBV29-1 to TRBJ1-1, with 7 bases matching TRBD1. Trimming took 7 bases from V and 1 from J; bases not matched to a gene: 12. This CDR3 contains 15 residues. In germline, CDR1 is SQVTM, CDR2 ANQGSEA. Here the CDR3 DNA reads TGCAGCGCAACAGACAGGGTGGCCTCGAACACTGAAGCTTTCTTT. Translating gives CSATDRVASNTEAFF.

This rearrangement joins TRBV5-6 to TRBJ2-5, with a weak D call TRBD1 (6 bases). The J call may be mistaken, given a closer DNA end match to TRBJ2-7. Germline V gene data show CDR1 as SGHDT and CDR2 as YYEEEE. The CDR3 is 18 amino acids. CDR3 DNA: TGTGCCAGCAGAAACCTAGCTTTGACAGGCGACCTGAACCACGAGCAGTACTTC. Translated: CASRNLALTGDLNHEQYF.

DNA for the CDR3: TGCAGTGCCCCCGAGGTAGGGGGCGAGGCTTTCTTT. Its translation is CSAPEVGGEAFF. The V call is TRBV20-1, the J call TRBJ1-1, with 7 bases identical to TRBD1. Trimming cost V 6 bases and J 11 bases; bases outside gene matches: 12. The CDR3 is 12 amino acids. The germline V gene has CDR1 DFQATT and CDR2 SNEGSKA (reference sequence).

The chain combines TRBV20-1 with TRBJ2-7; 7 bases line up with TRBD1. The length of the CDR3 is 17 residues. Unmatched junction bases numbered 17, after V lost 5 bases and J lost 1 base. The V gene's germline CDR1 is DFQATT and CDR2 SNEGSKA (reference sequence). CDR3 protein: CSAASPTWDSPSYEQYF. Here the CDR3 DNA reads TGCAGTGCTGCCTCGCCGACCTGGGACAGCCCTTCCTACGAGCAGTACTTC.

This clonotype was recorded only once. The junction does not match germline at one end; this may be a read error. The chain joins TRBV5-5 to TRBJ1-1, with D maybe TRBD1 (5 bases). CDR3 size: 15 residues. Germline V gene sequence: CDR1 SGHKS, CDR2 YYEKEE (reference sequence). In DNA form, the CDR3 reads TGTGCCGGCAGCTTGGCCGCCAGGGAGAACACTGAAGCTTTCTTT. Protein: CAGSLAARENTEAFF. Variable domain in full (rest from reference TRBV5-5 and TRBJ1-1): DAGVTQSPTHLIKTRGQQVTLRCSPISGHKSVSWYQQVLGQGPQFIFQYYEKEERGRGNFPDRFSARQFPNYSSELNVNALLLGDSALYLCAGSLAARENTEAFFGQGTRLTVV.

The chain couples TRBV12-3 or TRBV12-4 to TRBJ1-6, with D possibly being TRBD1 (5 bases). V was shortened by 3 bases and J by 7 bases, with 7 bases between the two germline ends. The CDR3 is 13 amino acids. The chain's CDR3 is CASSFRENSPLHF. The CDR3 region has the DNA TGTGCCAGCAGTTTCAGGGAAAATTCACCCCTCCACTTT.

The chain links TRBV7-3 to TRBJ2-7; 8 bases are shared with TRBD1. TRBJ2-5 explains the end of the DNA better; the J call may be wrong. The germline gives CDR1 SGHTA, CDR2 FQGTGA. This CDR3 is built from 14 residues. DNA for the CDR3: TGTGCCAGCAGCTTATCAGGGGGCTTGGAGACCCAGTACTTC. It yields the protein CASSLSGGLETQYF.

In its sample, this clonotype was seen once. The V call is TRBV20-1, the J call TRBJ1-2; weak D call: TRBD1 (6 bases). In germline, CDR1 is DFQATT, CDR2 SNEGSKA (reference sequence). The CDR3 spans 13 residues. The ends were cut back, 2 bases at V and 3 bases at J, with 10 bases in the middle. The CDR3 protein is CSARQGWDYGYTF. DNA for the CDR3: TGCAGTGCTAGACAGGGGTGGGACTATGGCTACACCTTC.